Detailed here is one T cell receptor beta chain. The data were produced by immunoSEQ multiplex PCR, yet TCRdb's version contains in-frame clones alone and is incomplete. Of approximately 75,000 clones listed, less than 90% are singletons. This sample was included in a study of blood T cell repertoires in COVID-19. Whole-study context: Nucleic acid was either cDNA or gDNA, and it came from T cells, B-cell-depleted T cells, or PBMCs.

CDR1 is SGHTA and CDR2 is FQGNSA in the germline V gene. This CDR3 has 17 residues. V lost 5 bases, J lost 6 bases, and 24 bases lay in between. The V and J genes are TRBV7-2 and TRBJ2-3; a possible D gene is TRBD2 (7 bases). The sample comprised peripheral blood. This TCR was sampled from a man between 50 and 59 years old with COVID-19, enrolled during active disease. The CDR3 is CASSVEGLWRGRDTQYF. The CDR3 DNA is TGTGCCAGCAGCGTAGAGGGGCTCTGGCGGGGGCGCGATACGCAGTATTTT.